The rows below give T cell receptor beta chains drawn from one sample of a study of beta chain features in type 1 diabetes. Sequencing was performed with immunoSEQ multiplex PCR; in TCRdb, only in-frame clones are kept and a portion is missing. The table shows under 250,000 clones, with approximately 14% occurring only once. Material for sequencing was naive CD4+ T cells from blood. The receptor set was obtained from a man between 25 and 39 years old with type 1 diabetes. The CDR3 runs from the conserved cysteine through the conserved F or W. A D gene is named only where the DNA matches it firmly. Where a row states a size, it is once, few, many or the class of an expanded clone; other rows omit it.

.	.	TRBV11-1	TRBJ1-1	TGTGCCAGCAGCTTGTTCAGGGCAGGGTGGGACACTGAAGCTTTCTTT	CASSLFRAGWDTEAFF
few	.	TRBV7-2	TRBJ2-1	TGTGCCACCAGGGGAGCGAACAATGAGCAGTTCTTC	CATRGANNEQFF
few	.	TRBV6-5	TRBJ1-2	TGTGCCAGCAGTTACTCGATTCTCCCAGGCTATGGCTACACCTTC	CASSYSILPGYGYTF
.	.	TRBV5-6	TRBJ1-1	TGTGCCAGCAGCTGGCGGGGGGCTGAAGCTTTCTTT	CASSWRGAEAFF
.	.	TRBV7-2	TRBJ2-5	TGTGCCAGCAGCTCGCCCCCCCTAAGTGAGACCCAGTACTTC	CASSSPPLSETQYF
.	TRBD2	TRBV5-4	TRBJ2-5	TGTGCCAGCAGCTTGGAACTAGCGGGAGGACGAAAGACCCAGTACTTC	CASSLELAGGRKTQYF
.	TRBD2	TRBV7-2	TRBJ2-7	TGTGCCAGCAGCGCGGGGGCTAGCGGGATGTACGAGCAGTACTTC	CASSAGASGMYEQYF
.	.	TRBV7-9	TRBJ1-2	TGTTGTACAGACCCCAGGGAATCCGCTAACTATGGCTACACCTTC	CCTDPRESANYGYTF
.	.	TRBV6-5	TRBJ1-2	TGTGCCAGCAGTTATGGGGGGGGGAGAAGGAACTATGGCTACACCTTC	CASSYGGGRRNYGYTF
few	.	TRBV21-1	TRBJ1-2	TGTGCCAGCAGCAAGGGGGCCAGGGCTAATGGCTACACCTTC	CASSKGARANGYTF
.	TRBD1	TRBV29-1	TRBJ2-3	TGCAGCGTAGCTGCGCGGGACAGGGTGGGCACAGATACGCAGTATTTT	CSVAARDRVGTDTQYF
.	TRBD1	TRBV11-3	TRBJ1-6	TGTGCCAGCAGCCAGGGACAGACCTATAATTCACCCCTCCACTTT	CASSQGQTYNSPLHF
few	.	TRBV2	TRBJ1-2	TGTGCCAGCAGTGAAATGGGCGGAGGACCGGGGGGCTACACCTTC	CASSEMGGGPGGYTF
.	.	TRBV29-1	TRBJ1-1	TGCAGCGTTGAAAAGGCCCTACTCCCCAGGACTGAAGCTTTCTTT	CSVEKALLPRTEAFF
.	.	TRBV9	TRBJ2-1	TGTGCCAGCAGCGTAGGGAGCGAAAGTGGCAATGAGCAGTTCTTC	CASSVGSESGNEQFF
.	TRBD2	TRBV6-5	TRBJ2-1	TGTGCCAGCAGTTACTCGAAGCGGGGGATCTACAATGAGCAGTTCTTC	CASSYSKRGIYNEQFF
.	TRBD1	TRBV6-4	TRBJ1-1	TGTGCCAGCAGACCACAGGGGGTGAGCACTGAAGCTTTCTTT	CASRPQGVSTEAFF
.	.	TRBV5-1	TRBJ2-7	TGCGCCAGCTCCAAGGACACCGACAGGTACGAGCAGTACTTC	CASSKDTDRYEQYF